This T cell receptor (beta chain) was captured in a study of control samples from healthy donors and cancer patients. The CDR3 loop spans 13 amino acids. Repertoires were generated with immunoSEQ multiplex PCR, while TCRdb's copy carries only in-frame clones and drops some. The sample records approximately 180,000 clones, approximately 94% being singletons. The V call is TRBV21-1, the J call TRBJ1-6. TRBV21-1 constitutes a pseudogene. The sequenced material came from blood. This clonotype originated in a young woman in good health. CDR3 sequence reads: CASSYHGGRPKVF. The CDR3 coding sequence is TGTGCCAGCAGTTATCATGGGGGACGCCCGAAGGTTTTT.